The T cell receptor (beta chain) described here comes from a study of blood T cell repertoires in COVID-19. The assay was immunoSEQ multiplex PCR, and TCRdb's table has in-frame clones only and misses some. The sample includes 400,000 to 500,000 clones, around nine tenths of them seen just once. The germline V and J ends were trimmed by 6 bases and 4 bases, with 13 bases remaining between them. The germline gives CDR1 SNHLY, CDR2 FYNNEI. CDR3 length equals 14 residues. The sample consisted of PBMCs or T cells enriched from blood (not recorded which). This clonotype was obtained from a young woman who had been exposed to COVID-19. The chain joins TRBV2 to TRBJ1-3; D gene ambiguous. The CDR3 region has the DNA TGTGCCAGCAGGGTCCTGGAGGTGGGAAACACCATATATTTT. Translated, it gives CASRVLEVGNTIYF.